The entry below gives a single T cell receptor (beta chain) sequence along with its context. In the PCR, 60 Vbeta and 13 Jbeta primers were used. TCRdb keeps only in-frame clones here, not all; method: immunoSEQ multiplex PCR. The sample lists tens of thousands of clones; roughly three quarters were seen once. This CDR3 comprises 14 residues. The V gene end was trimmed by 0 bases and the J gene end by 12 bases; junction bases not matched to a gene: 8. Looked up from germline, CDR1 is LNHNV and CDR2 is YYDKDF (reference sequence). This record belongs to a study of cytomegalovirus exposure and HLA in healthy donors.

This sequence joins TRBV15 and TRBJ2-1; 7 nucleotides align to TRBD1. The sequence was obtained from a man younger than 40 in good health and CMV-seronegative. Specimen: PBMCs. CDR3 nucleotide sequence: TGTGCCACCAGCAGAGATCAGTTACAGGGGCTGCAGTTCTTC. This gives the protein CATSRDQLQGLQFF. Using reference TRBV15 and TRBJ2-1 for the parts outside the CDR3, the full variable domain is DAMVIQNPRYQVTQFGKPVTLSCSQTLNHNVMYWYQQKSSQAPKLLFHYYDKDFNNEADTPDNFQSRRPNTSFCFLDIRSPGLGDTAMYLCATSRDQLQGLQFFGPGTRLTVL.